The rows below give T cell receptor beta chains drawn from one sample of a study of glioma-infiltrating T cells. TCRdb re-called the multiplex PCR reads with MiXCR, one entry per CDR3 protein. The repertoire has about 190,000 distinct CDR3 sequences, roughly a third of them found once; the top ten carry 20% to 25%. Sequencing used glioma tissue, nonneoplastic brain tissue, or PBMCs (not recorded which). The source of these receptors is a human donor with low-grade glioma or glioblastoma, undergoing nonglioma brain surgery, or in good health (not recorded which). CDR3s include the opening cysteine and the closing phenylalanine or tryptophan. A D gene is named only where the DNA matches it firmly. Size is omitted from some rows. Given values are once, few, many or a class for expanded clones.

d_call	v_call	clone_size	j_call	cdr3_aa	cdr3_nt
NA	TRBV5-1	few	TRBJ1-1	CASSLMTAKNTEAFF	TGCGCCAGCAGCTTGATGACAGCCAAGAACACTGAAGCTTTCTTT
TRBD1	TRBV3-1	NA	TRBJ2-3	CASSNRQGATDTQYF	TGTGCCAGCAGCAACAGACAGGGCGCAACAGATACGCAGTATTTT
TRBD2	TRBV20-1	many	TRBJ2-1	CSARVPGLAHNEQFF	TGCAGTGCTAGAGTCCCGGGACTAGCCCACAATGAGCAGTTCTTC
NA	TRBV7-2	many	TRBJ2-1	CASSLAVRSPYEQFF	TGTGCCAGCAGCTTAGCGGTCCGCAGCCCATATGAGCAGTTCTTC
NA	TRBV11-1	NA	TRBJ2-7	CASSPLGRAMRDNEQYF	TGTGCCAGCAGCCCCCTGGGGAGGGCGATGAGGGACAATGAGCAGTACTTC
TRBD1	TRBV15	many	TRBJ2-5	CATSREYRGQETQYF	TGTGCCACCAGCAGGGAGTACAGGGGTCAAGAGACCCAGTACTTC
NA	TRBV18	many	TRBJ1-1	CASSPAYTEAFF	TGTGCCAGCTCACCGGCTTACACTGAAGCTTTCTTT
NA	TRBV5-1	NA	TRBJ1-3	CARSFMDSGNTIYF	TGCGCCAGAAGCTTCATGGACTCTGGAAACACCATATATTTT
TRBD2	TRBV28	many	TRBJ2-3	CASSPTGLAETLSGTQYF	TGTGCCAGCAGTCCAACCGGACTAGCGGAGACCCTATCGGGTACGCAGTATTTT
TRBD1	TRBV3-1	many	TRBJ1-6	CASSQDQTGHNSPLHF	TGTGCCAGCAGCCAAGATCAGACAGGGCATAATTCACCCCTCCACTTT
NA	TRBV12-3/TRBV12-4	many	TRBJ2-5	CASSSQGQMSETQYF	TGTGCCAGCAGTTCTCAAGGACAGATGTCGGAGACCCAGTACTTC
TRBD2	TRBV3-1	many	TRBJ2-3	CASSPTSGDTDTQYF	TGTGCCAGCAGCCCGACTAGCGGGGACACAGATACGCAGTATTTT
NA	TRBV19	many	TRBJ1-1	CASRRNFNTEAFF	TGTGCCAGTAGGAGGAATTTCAACACTGAAGCTTTCTTT
NA	TRBV27	NA	TRBJ1-1	CARIFPPGGAGIVADSFF	TGTGCCCGCATTTTCCCTCCAGGAGGGGCAGGCATCGTCGCTGACTCTTTCTTT
TRBD1	TRBV18	many	TRBJ1-1	CASSPPNRDLRGTEAFF	TGTGCCAGCTCACCACCGAATAGGGACCTCAGGGGGACTGAAGCTTTCTTT
TRBD1	TRBV12-3/TRBV12-4	many	TRBJ1-1	CASSWTGGYTEAFF	TGTGCCAGCAGTTGGACAGGGGGATACACTGAAGCTTTCTTT
NA	TRBV15	many	TRBJ2-2	CATSRRETGELFF	TGTGCCACCAGCAGACGGGAGACCGGGGAGCTGTTTTTT
TRBD2	TRBV6-2/TRBV6-3	NA	TRBJ2-5	CASSYSMGAGGQETQYF	TGTGCCAGCAGTTACTCGATGGGAGCGGGAGGGCAAGAGACCCAGTACTTC
NA	TRBV5-1	NA	TRBJ1-1	CAGSLEGVLNTEAFF	TGCGCCGGCAGCTTGGAAGGGGTGCTGAACACTGAAGCTTTCTTT
NA	TRBV7-2	many	TRBJ2-7	CASSLDQNAQYF	TGTGCCAGCAGCTTAGACCAGAACGCGCAGTACTTC
NA	TRBV6-4	many	TRBJ2-2	CASSEGISLGELFF	TGTGCCAGCAGTGAAGGGATAAGTCTCGGGGAGCTGTTTTTT
TRBD1	TRBV11-2	NA	TRBJ2-3	CASSLESGQGPYF	TGTGCCAGCAGCTTAGAATCGGGACAGGGTCCGTATTTT
NA	TRBV27	NA	TRBJ1-5	CASSEGGGIKPQHF	TGTGCCAGTAGTGAGGGGGGAGGGATTAAGCCCCAGCATTTT
TRBD1	TRBV7-9	many	TRBJ2-3	CASSPIYRGADTQYF	TGTGCCAGCAGCCCCATTTACAGGGGGGCAGATACGCAGTATTTT
TRBD1	TRBV14	few	TRBJ1-2	CASSQGLDRGGFGGYAF	TGTGCCAGCAGCCAAGGACTCGACAGGGGAGGGTTTGGAGGCTACGCCTTC
TRBD1	TRBV19	many	TRBJ1-2	CASSSGRRGLDGYTF	TGTGCCAGTAGTTCCGGGAGGAGGGGGCTCGATGGCTACACCTTC
NA	TRBV20-1	many	TRBJ2-7	CSARGPDSYEQYF	TGCAGTGCTAGAGGTCCGGACTCCTACGAGCAGTACTTC
NA	TRBV7-9	many	TRBJ2-5	CASSEWVRTDQETQYF	TGTGCCAGCAGCGAATGGGTTAGGACAGACCAAGAGACCCAGTACTTC
TRBD1	TRBV6-4	many	TRBJ2-1	CASSKDRVGRNEQFF	TGTGCCAGCAGTAAAGACAGGGTAGGTCGCAATGAGCAGTTCTTC
NA	TRBV7-9	many	TRBJ2-3	CASKIGQSDTQYF	TGTGCCAGCAAGATCGGACAGTCTGATACGCAGTATTTT
NA	TRBV12-3/TRBV12-4	few	TRBJ1-2	CASSLAADTTAHYGYTF	TGTGCCAGCAGTTTAGCTGCCGATACGACAGCCCACTATGGCTACACCTTC
NA	TRBV28	many	TRBJ1-5	CATLPPNQPQHF	TGTGCCACCCTCCCCCCCAATCAGCCCCAGCATTTT
TRBD1	TRBV2	few	TRBJ2-5	CASNPGWGQGEVTYQETQYF	TGTGCCAGCAACCCCGGATGGGGACAGGGGGAAGTTACGTACCAAGAGACCCAGTACTTC
NA	TRBV20-1	NA	TRBJ1-5	CSASRGSNSNQPQPF	TGCAGTGCTAGCCGCGGCAGTAATAGCAATCAGCCCCAGCCTTTT
TRBD2	TRBV6-2/TRBV6-3	many	TRBJ2-1	CASTDPRTSGRAHDNEQFF	TGTGCCAGCACCGACCCTAGGACTAGCGGGAGGGCCCACGACAATGAGCAGTTCTTC
TRBD2	TRBV27	NA	TRBJ2-1	CASSSSGTSKFF	TGTGCCAGCAGTTCCTCCGGGACTAGCAAGTTCTTC
NA	TRBV4-1	NA	TRBJ2-3	CASSEDPVGLATQPRTDTQYF	TGCGCCAGCAGCGAAGATCCGGTGGGGCTTGCAACCCAACCAAGAACAGATACGCAGTATTTT
TRBD1	TRBV27	few	TRBJ1-1	CASSLTPGGADQGGNTEAFF	TGTGCCAGCAGTTTAACTCCAGGAGGGGCCGATCAGGGGGGAAACACTGAAGCTTTCTTT
TRBD1	TRBV18	many	TRBJ2-3	CASSSDRGSSTDTQYF	TGTGCCAGCTCATCCGACAGGGGATCTAGCACAGATACGCAGTATTTT
NA	TRBV15	many	TRBJ2-1	CATSRDPGWYNEQFF	TGTGCCACCAGCAGAGATCCGGGCTGGTACAATGAGCAGTTCTTC
TRBD2	TRBV6-1	many	TRBJ2-2	CASSDSGRGTGELFF	TGTGCCAGCAGTGACAGCGGGAGAGGCACCGGGGAGCTGTTTTTT
NA	TRBV28	many	TRBJ2-7	CASSSTPVYEQYF	TGTGCCAGCAGCTCCACCCCCGTTTACGAGCAGTACTTC
TRBD1	TRBV29-1	few	TRBJ2-1	CSVRDRGYNEQFF	TGCAGCGTCAGGGACAGGGGCTACAATGAGCAGTTCTTC
TRBD1	TRBV6-1	once	TRBJ2-3	CAGNRDRASDTQYF	TGTGCCGGAAACCGGGACAGGGCATCAGATACGCAGTATTTT
TRBD1	TRBV5-6	NA	TRBJ2-7	CASSSGQRSREQYF	TGTGCCAGCAGCTCGGGACAGCGTTCGAGGGAGCAGTACTTC
TRBD1	TRBV28	many	TRBJ1-5	CASISPTGARHQPQHF	TGTGCCAGCATAAGCCCGACAGGGGCCCGCCATCAGCCCCAGCATTTT
TRBD2	TRBV29-1	few	TRBJ2-2	CSGVLAGHTGELFF	TGCAGCGGCGTACTAGCGGGACATACCGGGGAGCTGTTTTTT
NA	TRBV27	many	TRBJ2-7	CASSLDWQGGYEQYF	TGTGCCAGCAGTTTAGACTGGCAGGGGGGCTACGAGCAGTACTTC
NA	TRBV5-1	few	TRBJ1-3	CASSLGGSISGNTIYF	TGCGCCAGCAGCTTGGGAGGGTCCATCTCTGGAAACACCATATATTTT
NA	TRBV12-3/TRBV12-4	many	TRBJ2-2	CASRARTGELFF	TGTGCCAGCAGGGCCCGCACCGGGGAGCTGTTTTTT
TRBD1	TRBV6-1	many	TRBJ1-5	CASIPRAQGVGNQPQHF	TGTGCCAGCATCCCCCGGGCACAGGGGGTGGGAAATCAGCCCCAGCATTTT
NA	TRBV20-1	many	TRBJ2-5	CSASEGSSETQYF	TGCAGTGCTAGTGAGGGCAGTTCAGAGACCCAGTACTTC
TRBD1	TRBV6-1	many	TRBJ2-4	CASSVGTGQKNIQYF	TGTGCCAGCAGTGTCGGGACAGGGCAGAAAAACATTCAGTACTTC
NA	TRBV27	many	TRBJ2-1	CASSFGQSGLNEQFF	TGTGCCAGCAGTTTCGGACAGTCCGGTCTGAATGAGCAGTTCTTC
NA	TRBV28	many	TRBJ2-3	CASSPSRDYTQYF	TGTGCCAGCAGTCCTTCCCGGGATTATACGCAGTATTTT